The present TCR beta chain was sequenced within a study of T cells in Graves' hyperthyroidism and ophthalmopathy. Study background: Peripheral blood was taken when the disease was first diagnosed, before any treatment began. Findings and caveats of the study: Among thyroid clonotypes expanded above 0.001, most also appeared in blood.

As concerns this clonotype: What it binds is not known.

TCR beta CDR3 regions were amplified from RNA. When the TCR CDR3 underwent first-round RT-PCR, the HTBI primer set was used. TCRdb ran MiXCR on the multiplex PCR reads and lists one entry per CDR3 protein. This table has about 640,000 distinct CDR3 sequences, less than 25% appearing once. The cohort's ophthalmopathy patients, a group with duration under 3 months, had a Clinical Activity Score of at least 3 and a NOSPECS grade of at least 4. Lactation, pregnancy, other autoimmune disease or uncontrolled infection excluded patients. The CDR3 loop spans 11 amino acids. With 5 bases removed from V and 7 bases from J, the gap between germline ends came to 11 bases. From germline, CDR1 is DFQATT and CDR2 SNEGSKA (reference sequence).

This chain connects TRBV20-1 to TRBJ1-2; D unresolved. The sequencing sample was made of blood. The source is a man in his thirties or forties with Graves' ophthalmopathy. The CDR3 DNA is TGCAGTGCTCTTGAGCGGGCTGGCTACACCTTC. Translation gives CSALERAGYTF.